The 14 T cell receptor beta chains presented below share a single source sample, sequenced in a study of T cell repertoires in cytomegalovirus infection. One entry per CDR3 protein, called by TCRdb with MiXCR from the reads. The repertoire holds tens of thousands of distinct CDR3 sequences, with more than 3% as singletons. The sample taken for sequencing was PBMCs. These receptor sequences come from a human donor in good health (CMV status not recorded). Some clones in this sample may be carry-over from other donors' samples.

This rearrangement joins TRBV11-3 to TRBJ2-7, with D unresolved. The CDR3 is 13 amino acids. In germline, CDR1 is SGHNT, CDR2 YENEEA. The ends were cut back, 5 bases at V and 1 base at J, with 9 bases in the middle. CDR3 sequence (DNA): TGTGCCAGCAGCAGCGACTTATCCTACGAGCAGTACTTC. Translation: CASSSDLSYEQYF.

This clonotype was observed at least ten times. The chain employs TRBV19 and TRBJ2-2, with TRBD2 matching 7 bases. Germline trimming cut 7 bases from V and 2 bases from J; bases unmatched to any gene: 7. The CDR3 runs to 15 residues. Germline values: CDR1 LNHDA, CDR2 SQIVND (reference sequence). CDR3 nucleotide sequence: TGTGCCAGTACAGGTCTAGCGGATAACACCGGGGAGCTGTTTTTT. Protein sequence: CASTGLADNTGELFF.

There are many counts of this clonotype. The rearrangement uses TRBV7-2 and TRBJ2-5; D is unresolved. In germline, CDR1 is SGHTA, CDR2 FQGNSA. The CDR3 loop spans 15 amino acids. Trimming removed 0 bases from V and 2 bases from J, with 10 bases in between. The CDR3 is CASSLASGLQETQYF. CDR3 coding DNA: TGTGCCAGCAGCTTAGCATCGGGCCTACAAGAGACCCAGTACTTC.

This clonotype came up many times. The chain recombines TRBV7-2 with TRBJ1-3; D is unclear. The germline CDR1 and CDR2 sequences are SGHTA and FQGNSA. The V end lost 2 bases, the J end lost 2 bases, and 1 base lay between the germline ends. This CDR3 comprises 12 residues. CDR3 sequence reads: CASSLPGNTIYF. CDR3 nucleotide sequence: TGTGCCAGCAGCTTACCTGGAAACACCATATATTTT.

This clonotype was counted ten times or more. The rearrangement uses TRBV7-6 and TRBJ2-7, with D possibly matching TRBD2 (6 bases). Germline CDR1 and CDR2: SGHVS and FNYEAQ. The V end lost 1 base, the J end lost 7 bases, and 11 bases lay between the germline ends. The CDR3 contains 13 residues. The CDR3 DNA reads TGTGCCAGCAGCTTAGAGGGGCTAGCGGAGCAGTACTTC. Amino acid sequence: CASSLEGLAEQYF.

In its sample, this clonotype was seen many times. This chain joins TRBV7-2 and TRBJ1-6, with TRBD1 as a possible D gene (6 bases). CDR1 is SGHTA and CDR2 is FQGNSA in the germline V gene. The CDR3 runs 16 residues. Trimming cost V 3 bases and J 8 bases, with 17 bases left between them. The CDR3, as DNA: TGTGCCAGCAGCTTTCTTCCCGGGACACGGGATTCACCCCTCCACTTT. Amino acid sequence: CASSFLPGTRDSPLHF.

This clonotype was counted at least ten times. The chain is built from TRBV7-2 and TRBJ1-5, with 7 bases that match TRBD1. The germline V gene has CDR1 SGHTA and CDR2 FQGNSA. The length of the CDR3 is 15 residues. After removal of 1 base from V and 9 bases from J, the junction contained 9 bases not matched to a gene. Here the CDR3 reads CASSLEGAAVRPQHF. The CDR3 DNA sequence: TGTGCCAGCAGCTTAGAGGGGGCAGCGGTTCGGCCCCAGCATTTT.

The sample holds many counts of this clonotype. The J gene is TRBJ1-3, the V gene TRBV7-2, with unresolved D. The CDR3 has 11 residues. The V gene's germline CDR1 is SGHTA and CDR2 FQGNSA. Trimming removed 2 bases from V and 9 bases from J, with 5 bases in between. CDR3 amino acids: CASSLLGTIYF. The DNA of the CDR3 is TGTGCCAGCAGCTTACTAGGCACCATATATTTT.

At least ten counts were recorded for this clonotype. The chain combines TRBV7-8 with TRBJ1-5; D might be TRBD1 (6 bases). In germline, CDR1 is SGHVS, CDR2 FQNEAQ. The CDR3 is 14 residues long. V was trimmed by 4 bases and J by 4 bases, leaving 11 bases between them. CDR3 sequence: CASSSDRRNQPQHF. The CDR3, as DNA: TGTGCCAGCAGCTCTGACAGGCGGAATCAGCCCCAGCATTTT.

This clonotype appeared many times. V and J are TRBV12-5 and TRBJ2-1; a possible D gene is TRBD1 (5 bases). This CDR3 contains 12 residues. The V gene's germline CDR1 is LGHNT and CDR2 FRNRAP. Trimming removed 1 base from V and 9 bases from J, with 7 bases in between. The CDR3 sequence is CASGLDRGEQFF. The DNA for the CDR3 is TGTGCTAGTGGTTTGGATAGGGGTGAGCAGTTCTTC.

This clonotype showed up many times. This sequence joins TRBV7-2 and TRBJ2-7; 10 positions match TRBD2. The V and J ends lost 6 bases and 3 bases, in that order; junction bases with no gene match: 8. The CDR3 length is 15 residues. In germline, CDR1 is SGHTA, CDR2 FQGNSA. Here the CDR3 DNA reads TGTGCCAGCAGTCCAGGACTAGCGGATATCTACGAGCAGTACTTC. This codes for CASSPGLADIYEQYF.

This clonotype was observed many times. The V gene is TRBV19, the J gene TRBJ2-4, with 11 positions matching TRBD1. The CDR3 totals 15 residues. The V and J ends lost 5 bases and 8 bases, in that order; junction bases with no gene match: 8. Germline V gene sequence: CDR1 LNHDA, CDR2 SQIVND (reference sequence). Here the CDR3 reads CASSSMGTGGDIQYF. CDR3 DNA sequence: TGTGCCAGTAGTTCGATGGGGACAGGGGGAGACATTCAGTACTTC.

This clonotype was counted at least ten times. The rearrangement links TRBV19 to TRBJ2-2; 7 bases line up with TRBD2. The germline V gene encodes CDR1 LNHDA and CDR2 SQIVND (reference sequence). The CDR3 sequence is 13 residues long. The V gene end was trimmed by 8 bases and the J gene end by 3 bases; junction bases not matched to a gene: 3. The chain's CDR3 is CASGGVYTGELFF. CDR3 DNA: TGTGCCAGTGGGGGGGTTTACACCGGGGAGCTGTTTTTT.

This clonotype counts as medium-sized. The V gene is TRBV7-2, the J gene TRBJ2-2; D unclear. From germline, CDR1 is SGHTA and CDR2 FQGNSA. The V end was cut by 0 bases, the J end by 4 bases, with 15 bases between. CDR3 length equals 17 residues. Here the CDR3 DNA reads TGTGCCAGCAGCTTAGCGCCACCTAGAGCGCGCACCGGGGAGCTGTTTTTT. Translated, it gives CASSLAPPRARTGELFF.